Each of the 3 T cell receptor beta chains below was sequenced from the same sample in a study of OX40 agonist ivuxolimab in advanced cancers. Repertoires were generated with immunoSEQ multiplex PCR, while TCRdb's copy carries only in-frame clones and drops some. Of approximately 25,000 clones listed, about three quarters are singletons. The specimen comprised CD4+ or CD8+ T cells sorted from blood, sampled in a trial of the OX40 agonist ivuxolimab. The receptors were sampled from an adult with an advanced solid tumor such as melanoma, head and neck, liver or kidney cancer.

This clone was picked up one time. This chain uses TRBV9 with TRBJ2-2; perhaps TRBD2 as D (6 bases). From germline, CDR1 is SGDLS and CDR2 YYNGEE. The V gene lost 4 bases and the J gene lost 3 bases, with 10 bases spanning the gap. CDR3 size: 14 residues. The CDR3 sequence is CASSRDSYTGELFF. The CDR3 nucleotides read TGTGCCAGCAGCCGGGACTCCTACACCGGGGAGCTGTTTTTT.

This clone has just one count. This chain links TRBV7-6 with TRBJ2-7; 7 nucleotides agree with TRBD1. J lost 9 bases, V lost 1 base, and 3 bases had no gene match. CDR3 length: 12 amino acids. Germline V lookup: CDR1 SGHVS, CDR2 FNYEAQ. This CDR3 is CASSLGQGVQYF. The CDR3 nucleotides read TGTGCCAGCAGCTTAGGCCAGGGGGTGCAGTACTTC.

The chain links TRBV7-6 to TRBJ2-3, with TRBD2 as a possible D gene (6 bases). This CDR3 is 15 amino acids long. Trimming cost V 5 bases and J 2 bases, with 14 bases left between them. Germline loops: CDR1 SGHVS, CDR2 FNYEAQ. The CDR3 nucleotides read TGTGCCAGCAGCCCGTCGGGAGCGGACACAGATACGCAGTATTTT. Translating gives CASSPSGADTDTQYF.